One sample yielded the 21 T cell receptor beta chains listed below, sequenced in a study of shared clonotypes between healthy human individuals (dated by TCRdb to 2019 to 2021). Library creation used the immunoSEQ multiplex PCR assay. TCRdb took over this immuneACCESS table, retaining in-frame rearrangements with V and J assigned. Such tables are incomplete; in checked studies, under half of the missing clones stem from an unresolved V gene, and the remainder is unexplained. For this sample the table gives about 1 million clones, of which roughly 75% were detected only once. The ten largest clones take up about 1.5% of the sample. The sample consisted of memory CD4+ T cells sorted from blood. This sample's cell subset or site label indicates: CD45RA-negative fraction. The receptors derive from a man in his late teens or twenties in good health.

V is TRBV18 and J is TRBJ2-5; TRBD1 matches 7 bases. J gave up 2 bases and V 5 bases, and 5 bases lay outside the gene matches. The CDR3 is 14 residues long. Germline CDR1 KGHSH, CDR2 LQKENI. CDR3 sequence (DNA): TGTGCCAGCTCAGAACAGGGGAAGCAAGAGACCCAGTACTTC. Translating it yields CASSEQGKQETQYF.

This clone was counted between two and nine times. The rearrangement joins TRBV6-1 to TRBJ2-1; 12 bases match TRBD2. V dropped 0 bases and J dropped 8; count of bases not matched to a gene: 14. This CDR3 contains 19 residues. The germline gives CDR1 MNHNS, CDR2 SASEGT. The CDR3 spells CASSEASRVGLAGIDEQFF. The CDR3 DNA is TGTGCCAGCAGTGAAGCCTCTCGGGTAGGACTAGCGGGGATCGATGAGCAGTTCTTC.

This chain links TRBV5-5 with TRBJ1-2; no definite D call. Germline V gene sequence: CDR1 SGHKS, CDR2 YYEKEE (reference sequence). The CDR3 has 15 amino acids. Deletions cut 0 bases from V and 3 bases from J, with 12 bases between. DNA of the CDR3: TGTGCCAGCAGCTTGGGCCGGGAGGTTGACTATGGCTACACCTTC. This gives the protein CASSLGREVDYGYTF.

V gene TRBV5-4 combines with J gene TRBJ1-3, with D tentatively TRBD1 (5 bases). Germline values: CDR1 SGHNT, CDR2 YYREEE (reference sequence). Deletions cut 0 bases from V and 8 bases from J, with 18 bases between. CDR3 length equals 16 residues. The CDR3 DNA is TGTGCCAGCAGCTTGGGGGGCTCGGCTGCCACAGACACCATATATTTT. Amino acids: CASSLGGSAATDTIYF.

The chain combines TRBV5-4 with TRBJ2-5; 10 bases are shared with TRBD2. CDR1 SGHNT and CDR2 YYREEE come from the germline V gene (reference sequence). This CDR3 is built from 17 residues. Trimming cost V 1 base and J 5 bases; bases outside gene matches: 11. The CDR3 DNA reads as TGTGCCAGCAGCTTGTTTTCTAGCGGGGGCCTATCGGAGACCCAGTACTTC. Translation gives CASSLFSSGGLSETQYF.

V gene TRBV2 combines with J gene TRBJ1-5; 10 positions match TRBD1. With V trimmed by 6 bases and J by 7 bases, 12 bases remained unmatched. The CDR3 is 16 amino acids. The germline V gene has CDR1 SNHLY and CDR2 FYNNEI. CDR3 residues: CASRKTGGGLEQPQHF. CDR3 nucleotides: TGTGCCAGCAGGAAGACAGGGGGCGGCTTGGAGCAGCCCCAGCATTTT.

This clone appeared many times. The V gene is TRBV7-8, the J gene TRBJ1-4; no clear D. The CDR3 spans 17 residues. The germline V gene has CDR1 SGHVS and CDR2 FQNEAQ. Deletions cut 1 base from V and 0 bases from J, with 12 bases between. CDR3 sequence (DNA): TGTGCCAGCAGCTTAGGGTACCAGAGACCAACTAATGAAAAACTGTTTTTT. The encoded protein is CASSLGYQRPTNEKLFF.

CDR3 sequence: CASSSGQGESPLHF. The CDR3 DNA reads TGCGCCAGCAGCTCGGGACAGGGGGAATCACCCCTCCACTTT. This rearrangement joins TRBV5-1 to TRBJ1-6; 11 positions match TRBD1. Germline V gene lookup returns CDR1 SGHRS and CDR2 YFSETQ. This CDR3 comprises 14 residues. The junction had 3 bases not matched to a gene; V was cut back by 3 bases and J by 10 bases.

This clone is a singleton in its sample. This sequence joins TRBV10-3 and TRBJ2-1; 8 nucleotides line up with TRBD1. The germline CDR1 and CDR2 sequences are ENHRY and SYGVKD. The CDR3 covers 16 residues. V shed 3 bases, J shed 6 bases, and the junction held 10 bases outside the gene matches. CDR3 DNA sequence: TGTGCCATCAGTGACGCTTGGGACAGGACTGGCAATGAGCAGTTCTTC. Translating it yields CAISDAWDRTGNEQFF.

V and J are TRBV2 and TRBJ2-1, with D possibly TRBD2 on 5 matching bases. The CDR3 is made up of 14 amino acids. Germline-derived CDR1 and CDR2 are SNHLY and FYNNEI. V lost 4 bases, J lost 6 bases, and 13 bases lay in between. The CDR3 bases are TGTGCCAGCAGTGGCCGACTAAAAGGCAATGAGCAGTTCTTC. Translation gives CASSGRLKGNEQFF.

This clone showed up just a few times. In nucleotides, the CDR3 is TGTGCCATCAGTGAGTACAACGAGCAGTACTTC. Protein product: CAISEYNEQYF. This chain connects TRBV10-3 to TRBJ2-7; D unresolved. The CDR3 is made up of 11 amino acids. The V gene's germline CDR1 is ENHRY and CDR2 SYGVKD. V lost 1 base and J lost 5, with 3 bases in between.

The gene calls are TRBV11-2 and TRBJ2-5; D is perhaps TRBD1 (8 bases). The CDR3 is 16 residues long. From germline, CDR1 is SGHAT and CDR2 FQNNGV. V dropped 4 bases and J dropped 5 bases, with 20 bases sitting between them. This CDR3 reads CASSSHPGQGGETQYF. The DNA for the CDR3 is TGTGCCAGCAGCTCACACCCCGGACAGGGAGGGGAGACCCAGTACTTC.

This clone was seen just once. The CDR3 spells CATSPGTEKYSNQPQHF. The CDR3 DNA is TGTGCCACCTCGCCAGGGACCGAAAAATATAGCAATCAGCCCCAGCATTTT. The gene calls are TRBV27 and TRBJ1-5; possibly TRBD1 for D (5 bases). This CDR3 contains 17 residues. Germline V gene data show CDR1 as MNHEY and CDR2 as SMNVEV (reference sequence). The V end lost 10 bases, the J end lost 0 bases, and 22 bases lay between the germline ends.

This clone was counted only a few times. V and J are TRBV28 and TRBJ1-6; perhaps TRBD1 as D (5 bases). This CDR3 is 14 amino acids long. CDR1 MDHEN and CDR2 SYDVKM come from the germline V gene. V lost 2 bases and J 8 bases, leaving 10 bases between the germline ends. The CDR3 DNA follows: TGTGCCAGCAGTTTACAGGGTGGGGATTCACCCCTCCACTTT. Translating it yields CASSLQGGDSPLHF. The full variable domain, its missing parts supplied by reference TRBV28 and TRBJ1-6, is DVKVTQSSRYLVKRTGEKVFLECVQDMDHENMFWYRQDPGLGLRLIYFSYDVKMKEKGDIPEGYSVSREKKERFSLILESASTNQTSMYLCASSLQGGDSPLHFGNGTRLTVT.

This chain joins TRBV5-1 and TRBJ1-2; D not certain. The CDR3 consists of 14 residues. V was clipped by 3 bases and J by 2 bases, with 11 bases between them. Germline CDR1 SGHRS, CDR2 YFSETQ. Here the CDR3 DNA reads TGCGCCAGCAGCTATCAATCGGAAAACTATGGCTACACCTTC. It specifies CASSYQSENYGYTF.

There are a few counts of this clone. V is TRBV27 and J is TRBJ2-4; TRBD1 agrees at 9 bases. Per the germline V gene, CDR1 is MNHEY and CDR2 is SMNVEV (reference sequence). Trimming cost V 3 bases and J 6 bases; bases outside gene matches: 3. The CDR3 covers 14 residues. CDR3 nucleotide sequence: TGTGCCAGCAGTTTCCAGGGACAGGGAAACATTCAGTACTTC. Translation gives CASSFQGQGNIQYF.

This clone was counted a single time. V gene TRBV5-5 combines with J gene TRBJ1-2, with D tentatively TRBD1 (5 bases). The CDR3 runs to 14 residues. Germline V gives CDR1 SGHKS, CDR2 YYEKEE (reference sequence). Trimming removed 1 base from V and 4 bases from J, with 11 bases in between. The DNA of the CDR3 is TGTGCCAGCAGCTTGAGTTCAGGGTTCTATGGCTACACCTTC. Translating gives CASSLSSGFYGYTF.

V usage is TRBV5-4 and J usage is TRBJ2-7; D is perhaps TRBD2 (5 bases). Looked up from germline, CDR1 is SGHNT and CDR2 is YYREEE (reference sequence). The CDR3 has 16 amino acids. Trimming shortened V by 2 bases and J by 2 bases, and 17 bases separated the two germline ends. The DNA of the CDR3 is TGTGCCAGCAGCTTTCCCGGCGGGCTCTCCACCTACGAGCAGTACTTC. Protein: CASSFPGGLSTYEQYF.

This chain joins TRBV10-3 and TRBJ2-7, with 7 bases matching TRBD1. The CDR3 spans 15 residues. The J segment lost 2 bases and the V segment lost 0 bases, leaving 4 bases of the junction unmatched. Germline V gene lookup returns CDR1 ENHRY and CDR2 SYGVKD. The CDR3 sequence: CAISESPGGTYEQYF. The CDR3 region has the DNA TGTGCCATCAGTGAGTCGCCAGGGGGTACCTACGAGCAGTACTTC.

V usage is TRBV6-1 and J usage is TRBJ2-2; weak D call: TRBD1 (6 bases). From germline, CDR1 is MNHNS and CDR2 SASEGT. This CDR3 contains 15 residues. V was trimmed by 6 bases and J by 3 bases, leaving 14 bases between them. The chain's CDR3 is CASRSLQGYTGELFF. CDR3 DNA: TGTGCCAGCAGATCCTTACAGGGCTACACCGGGGAGCTGTTTTTT.

The CDR3 DNA sequence: TGTGCCAGCAGCCCCCAGACTTCAGGGTACGAGCAGTACTTC. Its translation is CASSPQTSGYEQYF. V is TRBV11-2 and J is TRBJ2-7; a possible D gene is TRBD1 (5 bases). V lost 5 bases, J lost 4 bases, and 15 bases lay in between. There are 14 residues in the CDR3. Germline V gene sequence: CDR1 SGHAT, CDR2 FQNNGV.